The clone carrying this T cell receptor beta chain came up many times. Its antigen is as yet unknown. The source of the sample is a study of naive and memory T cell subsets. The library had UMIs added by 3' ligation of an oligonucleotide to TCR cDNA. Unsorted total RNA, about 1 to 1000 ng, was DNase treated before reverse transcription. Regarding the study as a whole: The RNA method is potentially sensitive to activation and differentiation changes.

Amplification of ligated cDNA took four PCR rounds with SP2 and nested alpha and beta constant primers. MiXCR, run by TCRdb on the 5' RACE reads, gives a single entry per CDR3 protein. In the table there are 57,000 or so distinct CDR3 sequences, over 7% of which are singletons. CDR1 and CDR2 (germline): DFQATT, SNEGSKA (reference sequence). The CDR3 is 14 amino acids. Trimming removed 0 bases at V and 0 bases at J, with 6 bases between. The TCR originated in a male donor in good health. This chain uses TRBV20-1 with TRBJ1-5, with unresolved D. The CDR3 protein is CSAREGNSNQPQHF. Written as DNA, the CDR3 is TGCAGTGCTAGAGAGGGAAATAGCAATCAGCCCCAGCATTTT.